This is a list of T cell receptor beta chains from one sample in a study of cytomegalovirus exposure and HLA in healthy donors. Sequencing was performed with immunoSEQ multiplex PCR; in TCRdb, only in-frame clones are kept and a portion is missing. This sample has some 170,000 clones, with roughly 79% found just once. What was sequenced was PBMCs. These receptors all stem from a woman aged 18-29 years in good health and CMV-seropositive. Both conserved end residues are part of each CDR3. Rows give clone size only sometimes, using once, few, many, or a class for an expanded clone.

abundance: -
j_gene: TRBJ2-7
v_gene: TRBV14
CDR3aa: CASSRLGAGEDEQYF

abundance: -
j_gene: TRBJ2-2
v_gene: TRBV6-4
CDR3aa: CASSDTETTGELFF

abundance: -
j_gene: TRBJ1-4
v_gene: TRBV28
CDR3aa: CASSIIRLEEKLFF

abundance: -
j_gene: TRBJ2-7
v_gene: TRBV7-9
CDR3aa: CASSPLGTTKGYEQYF

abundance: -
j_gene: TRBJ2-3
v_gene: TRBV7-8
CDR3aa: CASSLLVHGDTQYF

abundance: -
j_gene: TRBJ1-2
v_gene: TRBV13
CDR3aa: CASSFGLRGGYTF

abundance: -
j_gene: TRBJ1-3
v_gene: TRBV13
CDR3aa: CASSFREVDTIYF

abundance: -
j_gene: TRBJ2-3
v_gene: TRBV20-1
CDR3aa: CSVQTRGDQYF

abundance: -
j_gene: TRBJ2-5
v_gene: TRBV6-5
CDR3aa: CASSWDNQETQYF

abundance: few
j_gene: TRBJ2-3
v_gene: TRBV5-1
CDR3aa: CASSFSRSGDTQYF

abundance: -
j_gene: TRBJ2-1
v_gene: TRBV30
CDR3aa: CAWSQAADEQFF

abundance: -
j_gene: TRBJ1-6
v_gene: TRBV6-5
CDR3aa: CASSPTYNSPLHF

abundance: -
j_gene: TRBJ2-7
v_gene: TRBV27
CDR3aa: CASVPTGTGAHEQYF

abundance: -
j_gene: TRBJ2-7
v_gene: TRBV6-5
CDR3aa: CASSYSIQAVGEQYF

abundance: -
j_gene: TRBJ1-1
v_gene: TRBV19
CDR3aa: CACHSWRGTEAFF

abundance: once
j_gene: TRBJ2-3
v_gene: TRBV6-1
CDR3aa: CASSEMSSTDTQYF

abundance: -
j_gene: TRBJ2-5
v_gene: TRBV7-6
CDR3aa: CASRGLAGRETQYF

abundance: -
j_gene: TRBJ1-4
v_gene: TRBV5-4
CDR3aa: CASSLAGDNEKLFF

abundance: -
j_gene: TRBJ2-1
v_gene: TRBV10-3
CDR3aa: CAISGFPTSGGDNEQFF

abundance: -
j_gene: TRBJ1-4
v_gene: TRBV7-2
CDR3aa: CASSSGQGEWKLFF

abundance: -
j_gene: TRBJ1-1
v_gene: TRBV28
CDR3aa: CASSRQGTYTEAFF

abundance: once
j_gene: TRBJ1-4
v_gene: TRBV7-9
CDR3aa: CASSPKTRLGEKLFF

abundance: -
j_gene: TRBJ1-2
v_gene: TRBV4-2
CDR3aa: CASSQEMRDYGYTF

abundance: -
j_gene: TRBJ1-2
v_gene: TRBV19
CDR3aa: CASSIGFRDLYGYTF

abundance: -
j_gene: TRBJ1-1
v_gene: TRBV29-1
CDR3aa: CSAEGAGGTEAFF

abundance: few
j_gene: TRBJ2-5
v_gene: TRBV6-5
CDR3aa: CASSYPTSGEGAQYF

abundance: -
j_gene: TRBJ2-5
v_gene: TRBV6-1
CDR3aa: CASSEGWPAGQETQYF

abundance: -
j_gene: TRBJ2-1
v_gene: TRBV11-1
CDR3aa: CASSLRLAGVYNEQFF

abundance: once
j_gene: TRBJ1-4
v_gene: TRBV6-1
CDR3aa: CASSEVAEEKLFF

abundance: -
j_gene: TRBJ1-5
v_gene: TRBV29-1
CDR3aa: CSVGGPVESNQPQHF

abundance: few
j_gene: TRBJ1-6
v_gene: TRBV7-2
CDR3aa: CASSLASAGNNSPLHF

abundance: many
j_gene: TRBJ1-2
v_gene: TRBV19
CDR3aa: CASSIDHGTGDGYTF

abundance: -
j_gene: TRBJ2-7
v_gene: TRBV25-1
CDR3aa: CASGTGGFEQYF

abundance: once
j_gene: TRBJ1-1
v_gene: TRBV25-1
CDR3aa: CASSEYAGADTEAFF

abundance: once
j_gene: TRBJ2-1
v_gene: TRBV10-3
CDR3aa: CAISESRASGDRNEQFF

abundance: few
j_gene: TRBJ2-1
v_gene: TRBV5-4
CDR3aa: CASSPGGRGQDNEQFF

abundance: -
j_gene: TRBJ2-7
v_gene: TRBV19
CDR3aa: CASSKDRVMYEQYF

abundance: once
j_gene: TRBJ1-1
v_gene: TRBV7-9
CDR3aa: CASRRYTEAFF

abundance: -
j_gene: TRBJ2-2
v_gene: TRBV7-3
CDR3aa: CASSFGQSSGTGELFF

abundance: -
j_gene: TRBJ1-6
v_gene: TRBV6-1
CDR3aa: CASSEGYRAGSPLHF

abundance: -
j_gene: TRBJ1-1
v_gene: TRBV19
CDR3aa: CASKDRGLKDTEAFF

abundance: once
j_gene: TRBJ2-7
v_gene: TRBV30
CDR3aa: CAWSAPGHSSYEQYF

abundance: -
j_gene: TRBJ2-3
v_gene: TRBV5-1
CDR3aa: CASSLAGGRSSTDTQYF

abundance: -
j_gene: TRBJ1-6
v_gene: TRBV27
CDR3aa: CASRMEASGFLNSPLHF

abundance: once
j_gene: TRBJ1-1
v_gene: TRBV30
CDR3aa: CAWDTGGRTEAFF

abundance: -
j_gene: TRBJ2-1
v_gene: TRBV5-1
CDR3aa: CASSSMGTDFSLSSYNEQFF

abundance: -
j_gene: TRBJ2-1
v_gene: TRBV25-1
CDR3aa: CASSDHQGSYNEQFF

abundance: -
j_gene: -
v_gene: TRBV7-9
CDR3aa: CASSSPRDRGRYEQYF

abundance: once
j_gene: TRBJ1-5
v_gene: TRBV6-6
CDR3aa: CASRRTGGNQPQHF

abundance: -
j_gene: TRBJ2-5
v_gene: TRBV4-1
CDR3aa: CASSRGLQEETQYF

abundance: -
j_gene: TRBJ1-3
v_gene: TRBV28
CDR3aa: CASRPDRGTGNTIYF

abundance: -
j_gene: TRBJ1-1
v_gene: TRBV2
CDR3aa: CASSAFTDTEAFF

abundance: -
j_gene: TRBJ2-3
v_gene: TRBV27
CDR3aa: CASAGLGITDTQYF

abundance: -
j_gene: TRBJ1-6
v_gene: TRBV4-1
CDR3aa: CASRGLTGIYSPLHF

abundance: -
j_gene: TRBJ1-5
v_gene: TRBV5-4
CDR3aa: CASSPTPTGENQPQHF

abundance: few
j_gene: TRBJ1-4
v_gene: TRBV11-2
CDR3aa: CASSRQGATNEKLFF

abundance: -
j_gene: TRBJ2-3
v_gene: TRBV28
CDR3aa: CASSTSGGVGRTDTQYF